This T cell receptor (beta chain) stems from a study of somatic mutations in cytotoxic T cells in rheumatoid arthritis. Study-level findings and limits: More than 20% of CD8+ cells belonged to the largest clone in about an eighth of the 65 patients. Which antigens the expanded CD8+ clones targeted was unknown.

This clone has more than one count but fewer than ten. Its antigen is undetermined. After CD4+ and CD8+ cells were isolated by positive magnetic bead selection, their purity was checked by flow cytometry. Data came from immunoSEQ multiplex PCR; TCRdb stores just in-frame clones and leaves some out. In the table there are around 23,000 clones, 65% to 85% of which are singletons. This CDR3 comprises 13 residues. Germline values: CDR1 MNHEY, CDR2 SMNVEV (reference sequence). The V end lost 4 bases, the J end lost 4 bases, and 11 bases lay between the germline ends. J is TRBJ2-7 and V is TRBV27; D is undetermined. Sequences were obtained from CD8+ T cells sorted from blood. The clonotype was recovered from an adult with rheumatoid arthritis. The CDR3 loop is CASSYGIRYEQYF. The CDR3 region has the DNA TGTGCCAGCAGTTATGGGATACGATACGAGCAGTACTTC.